This entry lists 27 T cell receptor beta chains sequenced from one sample in a study of blood T cell repertoires in COVID-19. Only in-frame clones appear in the TCRdb table, and some are missing; sequencing was by immunoSEQ multiplex PCR. This table holds nearly 250,000 clones, approximately 86% found once. The sample taken for sequencing was peripheral blood. Every receptor here comes from a woman aged 55-75 years who had recovered from COVID-19.

J is TRBJ1-2 and V is TRBV18; 7 bases line up with TRBD1. The germline CDR1 and CDR2 sequences are KGHSH and LQKENI. This CDR3 is 17 amino acids long. The V segment lost 1 base and the J segment 1 base; nucleotides outside the gene matches: 9. The CDR3 region is CASSPRRGQEGNYGYTF. CDR3 in DNA: TGTGCCAGCTCACCACGGAGGGGGCAGGAGGGTAACTATGGCTACACCTTC.

The genes are TRBV27 and TRBJ2-3; TRBD2 aligns across 11 bases. Losses at the gene ends were 5 bases for V and 1 base for J; bases not matched to a gene: 8. Germline V lookup: CDR1 MNHEY, CDR2 SMNVEV (reference sequence). CDR3 length: 17 residues. In nucleotides, the CDR3 is TGTGCCAGCAGTGAACAGACTAGCGGGGAGGGCACAGATACGCAGTATTTT. Its translation is CASSEQTSGEGTDTQYF.

This clone turned up a few times. This chain uses TRBV7-8 with TRBJ2-7; 7 bases match TRBD1. Germline V gene lookup returns CDR1 SGHVS and CDR2 FQNEAQ. With V trimmed by 5 bases and J by 4 bases, 5 bases remained unmatched. This CDR3 region has 13 residues. In DNA form, the CDR3 reads TGTGCCAGCAGCGTCGGACAGGCGTACGAGCAGTACTTC. Amino acids: CASSVGQAYEQYF.

The CDR3 region has the DNA TGTGCCAGCAGCTTTTTAGGACAGGCAGTGACCCAGTACTTC. This gives the protein CASSFLGQAVTQYF. The gene calls are TRBV5-4 and TRBJ2-5; 7 bases match TRBD1. V lost 2 bases to trimming and J lost 7 bases; unmatched junction nucleotides: 8. Germline values: CDR1 SGHNT, CDR2 YYREEE (reference sequence). This CDR3 is built from 14 residues.

V usage is TRBV5-6 and J usage is TRBJ2-1; possibly TRBD1 for D (6 bases). The CDR3 consists of 13 residues. Germline CDR1 is SGHDT and CDR2 is YYEEEE. Between the trimmed V and J ends, which lost 2 bases and 8 bases, there was a span of 11 bases. The CDR3 DNA is TGTGCCAGCAGCTTCGGGGCAGGGGATGAGCAGTTCTTC. The encoded protein is CASSFGAGDEQFF. The full variable domain, completed using reference TRBV5-6 and TRBJ2-1, is DAGVTQSPTHLIKTRGQQVTLRCSPKSGHDTVSWYQQALGQGPQFIFQYYEEEERQRGNFPDRFSGHQFPNYSSELNVNALLLGDSALYLCASSFGAGDEQFFGPGTRLTVL.

The chain is built from TRBV5-1 and TRBJ2-5; TRBD2 is a possible D gene (6 bases). Germline V gene lookup returns CDR1 SGHRS and CDR2 YFSETQ. V dropped 0 bases and J dropped 0 bases, with 18 bases sitting between them. The CDR3 loop spans 18 amino acids. The CDR3 here is CASSLGYKGGVYQETQYF. CDR3 bases: TGCGCCAGCAGCTTGGGGTACAAGGGCGGGGTTTACCAAGAGACCCAGTACTTC.

The chain links TRBV3-1 (or the pseudogene TRBV3-2) to TRBJ2-1; 16 positions match TRBD2. Germline CDR1 LGHDT, CDR2 YNNKEL (reference sequence). This CDR3 region has 19 residues. J lost 3 bases, V lost 0 bases, and 5 bases had no gene match. The CDR3 sequence is CASSQDQGLAGGRYNEQFF. In DNA, the CDR3 is TGTGCCAGCAGCCAAGATCAGGGACTAGCGGGGGGGCGCTACAATGAGCAGTTCTTC.

The chain joins TRBV19 to TRBJ1-4; D is possibly TRBD1 (5 bases). V lost 5 bases and J 14 bases, leaving 15 bases between the germline ends. CDR1 and CDR2 (germline): LNHDA, SQIVND (reference sequence). The CDR3 spans 12 residues. The CDR3 protein is CASSPRERGLFF. The CDR3 DNA reads as TGTGCCAGTAGTCCCCGGGAGCGGGGGCTGTTTTTT. The full variable domain, rest sourced from reference TRBV19 and TRBJ1-4, is DGGITQSPKYLFRKEGQNVTLSCEQNLNHDAMYWYRQDPGQGLRLIYYSQIVNDFQKGDIAEGYSVSREKKESFPLTVTSAQKNPTAFYLCASSPRERGLFFGSGTQLSVL.

The CDR3 nucleotides are TGTGCCAGCAGCACCCGGGGGGGAGGGACCGGGGAGCTGTTTTTT. Residues: CASSTRGGGTGELFF. This sequence joins TRBV9 and TRBJ2-2; TRBD2 matches at 8 bases. This CDR3 has 15 amino acids. Germline lookup yields CDR1 SGDLS and CDR2 YYNGEE. V dropped 4 bases and J dropped 5; count of bases not matched to a gene: 7.

The rearrangement joins TRBV6-2 or TRBV6-3 to TRBJ2-3, with a weak D call TRBD2 (5 bases). Germline lookup yields CDR1 MNHEY and CDR2 SVGEGT. This CDR3 contains 15 residues. Trimming stripped 5 bases from V and 2 bases from J, with 14 bases between. DNA for the CDR3: TGTGCCAGCAGTGCCCCCAGCGGCAACACAGATACGCAGTATTTT. Protein sequence: CASSAPSGNTDTQYF.

The chain links TRBV5-4 to TRBJ2-1, with TRBD2 identical over 11 bases. Germline-derived CDR1 and CDR2 are SGHNT and YYREEE (reference sequence). V was clipped by 3 bases and J by 4 bases; unmatched bases: 15. This CDR3 region has 19 residues. The CDR3, as DNA: TGTGCCAGCAGCTCCCGGGACAGGGCACTAGCGGGGGATTACAATGAGCAGTTCTTC. Translation: CASSSRDRALAGDYNEQFF.

V and J are TRBV6-6 and TRBJ1-4; possibly TRBD1 for D (6 bases). The V gene's germline CDR1 is MNHNY and CDR2 SVGAGI (reference sequence). The CDR3 covers 14 residues. V was clipped by 8 bases and J by 7 bases, with 17 bases between them. Here the CDR3 DNA reads TGTGCCAGCCTCTTGGCGCTAGGGGGTGAAAAACTGTTTTTT. Its protein product is CASLLALGGEKLFF.

The V gene is TRBV7-9, the J gene TRBJ1-4, with D possibly matching TRBD1 (5 bases). The CDR3 sequence is 15 residues long. The V gene's germline CDR1 is SEHNR and CDR2 FQNEAQ (reference sequence). V gave up 5 bases and J gave up 6 bases, with 16 bases separating them. This CDR3 is CASSPGFVYDEKLFF. Written as DNA, the CDR3 is TGTGCCAGCAGCCCAGGGTTTGTTTACGATGAAAAACTGTTTTTT.

The chain is built from TRBV28 and TRBJ1-1; 9 positions agree with TRBD1. Germline CDR1 MDHEN, CDR2 SYDVKM. There are 15 residues in the CDR3. J was trimmed by 11 bases and V by 5 bases; bases with no gene match: 15. Here the CDR3 reads CASSPPSQGALGAFF. The CDR3, as DNA: TGTGCCAGCAGTCCACCCTCACAGGGGGCTCTGGGGGCTTTCTTT.

J is TRBJ1-3 and V is TRBV3-1 (or the pseudogene TRBV3-2); 8 bases agree with TRBD1. CDR1 and CDR2 from the germline V gene are LGHDT and YNNKEL (reference sequence). The CDR3 runs to 14 residues. Trimming removed 8 bases from V and 4 bases from J; junction bases left unmatched: 7. The CDR3 region is CASGGWDRGNTIYF. The CDR3 DNA reads TGTGCCAGCGGGGGATGGGACAGGGGAAACACCATATATTTT.

The V call is TRBV19, the J call TRBJ1-2; a possible D gene is TRBD1 (6 bases). Per the germline V gene, CDR1 is LNHDA and CDR2 is SQIVND (reference sequence). This CDR3 is built from 15 residues. V was trimmed by 9 bases and J by 4 bases, leaving 21 bases between them. DNA for the CDR3: TGTGCCAGCCACTACCAAACGGGACACCTCTATGGCTACACCTTC. It is translated as CASHYQTGHLYGYTF.

V gene TRBV9 combines with J gene TRBJ2-2; possible D gene TRBD2, 5 bases. Looked up from germline, CDR1 is SGDLS and CDR2 is YYNGEE. V was clipped by 0 bases and J by 0 bases, with 12 bases between them. This CDR3 has 17 residues. The DNA of the CDR3 is TGTGCCAGCAGCGTAGGAACTAGTCCCGCGAACACCGGGGAGCTGTTTTTT. The encoded protein is CASSVGTSPANTGELFF.

J is TRBJ2-2 and V is TRBV7-3; tentative D call: TRBD2 (6 bases). CDR1 is SGHTA, CDR2 FQGTGA, per germline. The CDR3 has 16 residues. V lost 0 bases to trimming and J lost 3 bases, with 11 bases between them. CDR3 bases: TGTGCCAGCAGCTTAACGATTGGGGGGTACACCGGGGAGCTGTTTTTT. Its protein is CASSLTIGGYTGELFF.

This clone has at least ten counts. An end of the junction does not agree with germline; a read error may underlie this. The genes are TRBV4-2 and TRBJ2-1; D uncertain. The CDR3 spans 17 residues. CDR1 is LGHNA and CDR2 is YNFKEQ in the germline V gene. Here the CDR3 DNA reads TGTGCCAGCAGCCAAGGTTACCCCGATGACTCCCACAATGAGCAGTTCTTC. Its translation is CASSQGYPDDSHNEQFF.

This chain links TRBV7-8 with TRBJ1-6; a weak D match, TRBD1 (5 bases). Between the trimmed V and J ends, which lost 0 bases and 7 bases, there was a span of 10 bases. The CDR3 has 15 amino acids. The germline V gene has CDR1 SGHVS and CDR2 FQNEAQ. The CDR3 protein is CASSLAQDTNSPLHF. The CDR3 DNA reads TGTGCCAGCAGCTTAGCCCAGGACACCAATTCACCCCTCCACTTT.

The rearrangement uses TRBV28 and TRBJ1-4; maybe TRBD1 (5 bases). The germline CDR1 and CDR2 sequences are MDHEN and SYDVKM. V gave up 5 bases and J gave up 5 bases, with 15 bases separating them. CDR3 length: 15 residues. In DNA, the CDR3 is TGTGCCAGCAGTCTGACTCAGGGATACAATGAAAAACTGTTTTTT. The encoded protein is CASSLTQGYNEKLFF.

The chain carries TRBV3-1 (or the pseudogene TRBV3-2) and TRBJ1-3; D is unresolved. The V gene's germline CDR1 is LGHDT and CDR2 YNNKEL (reference sequence). Trimming removed 1 base from V and 11 bases from J, with 12 bases in between. The CDR3 runs 13 residues. The DNA of the CDR3 is TGTGCCAGCAGCCAAGCCATCAGTATCTCCATATATTTT. Translated, it gives CASSQAISISIYF.

This clone was counted a few times. The V gene is TRBV6-2 or TRBV6-3, the J gene TRBJ2-5; perhaps TRBD1 as D (5 bases). Trimming cost V 2 bases and J 8 bases, with 15 bases left between them. CDR1 is MNHEY and CDR2 is SVGEGT in the germline V gene. The CDR3 runs 14 residues. As DNA, the CDR3 is TGTGCCAGCAGTTACGCCATCGAAAGGGGAACCCAGTACTTC. This encodes CASSYAIERGTQYF.

The rearrangement uses TRBV5-1 and TRBJ1-2, with 8 nucleotides matching TRBD1. The CDR3 has 14 amino acids. Germline V CDR1 and CDR2: SGHRS, YFSETQ. Trimming took 10 bases from V and 0 from J; bases not matched to a gene: 8. The CDR3 region is CAALKDRANYGYTF. The CDR3 coding sequence is TGCGCCGCTCTTAAGGACAGGGCTAACTATGGCTACACCTTC.

This chain uses TRBV10-3 with TRBJ2-7; a weak D match, TRBD1 (6 bases). Trimming pared 0 bases from V and 3 bases from J, leaving 12 bases between. Germline values: CDR1 ENHRY, CDR2 SYGVKD. The CDR3 has 15 amino acids. The CDR3 DNA follows: TGTGCCATCAGTGAGTCGAGGGGACAATTCTACGAGCAGTACTTC. This encodes CAISESRGQFYEQYF.

The chain links TRBV6-2 or TRBV6-3 to TRBJ1-3; D ambiguous. The V end lost 2 bases, the J end lost 2 bases, and 7 bases lay between the germline ends. This CDR3 spans 14 amino acids. Germline V gene lookup returns CDR1 MNHEY and CDR2 SVGEGT. The CDR3 protein is CASSYRTTGNTIYF. The CDR3 bases are TGTGCCAGCAGTTACCGAACTACTGGAAACACCATATATTTT.

The chain is built from TRBV28 and TRBJ1-2; 9 nucleotides agree with TRBD1. Trimming cost V 7 bases and J 1 base; bases outside gene matches: 4. Germline CDR1 is MDHEN and CDR2 is SYDVKM. This CDR3 spans 14 amino acids. CDR3 in DNA: TGTGCCAGCACCCGGACAGGGGTTAACTATGGCTACACCTTC. Translating it yields CASTRTGVNYGYTF.